This T cell receptor (beta chain) was captured in a study of graft-versus-host responses after intestinal transplantation. Study-wide background: Tacrolimus and steroids were given for about 3 years to all recipients after anti-thymocyte globulin induction. Study-level points and caveats: Allografts of one patient group, those with graft-donor T cell macrochimerism, had high graft-versus-host to host-versus-graft clonal ratios. Researchers found GvH clones in recipient marrow, and some showed up first in ileum or blood. There was an association between peak levels of circulating GvH clones and early post-transplant HvG declines.

This table comes from immunoSEQ multiplex PCR, and its TCRdb copy is limited to in-frame clones, with some not included. The profile covers about 98,000 clones, with about 84% appearing a single time and over 1.1% taken by the ten largest. On this clone: Its antigen is undetermined.

The origin of this receptor is a human patient who received an intestinal transplant, so some T cells may come from the graft donor. Specimen: PBMCs, collected 255 days after intestinal transplant.

CDR3 in amino acids: CASSAYRVHEQYF. CDR3 coding DNA: TGTGCCAGCAGCGCCTACAGGGTCCACGAGCAGTACTTC. The J gene is TRBJ2-7, the V gene TRBV5-6; TRBD1 is a possible D gene (6 bases). Trimming pared 4 bases from V and 5 bases from J, leaving 13 bases between. CDR3 size: 13 residues. The germline V gene has CDR1 SGHDT and CDR2 YYEEEE.